Given below is one T cell receptor beta chain in context. These data come from a study of blood T cell repertoires in COVID-19. Study overall: Samples taken during acute and convalescent COVID-19 were collected in the United States, Italy and Spain. T cells, B-cell-depleted T cells, or PBMCs provided the cDNA or gDNA that served as material.

Sequencing was performed with immunoSEQ multiplex PCR; in TCRdb, only in-frame clones are kept and a portion is missing. The table lists almost 400,000 clones, approximately 87% of them singletons. This TCR came from a woman aged 60-75 years with COVID-19, enrolled during active disease. Sequencing input: peripheral blood.

The CDR3 loop is CASSFFNGLGYTF. The CDR3 DNA sequence: TGTGCCAGCAGTTTTTTCAACGGACTTGGCTACACCTTC. The rearrangement uses TRBV12-3 or TRBV12-4 and TRBJ1-2; D uncertain. CDR3 size: 13 residues. V lost 3 bases and J 7 bases, leaving 12 bases between the germline ends.